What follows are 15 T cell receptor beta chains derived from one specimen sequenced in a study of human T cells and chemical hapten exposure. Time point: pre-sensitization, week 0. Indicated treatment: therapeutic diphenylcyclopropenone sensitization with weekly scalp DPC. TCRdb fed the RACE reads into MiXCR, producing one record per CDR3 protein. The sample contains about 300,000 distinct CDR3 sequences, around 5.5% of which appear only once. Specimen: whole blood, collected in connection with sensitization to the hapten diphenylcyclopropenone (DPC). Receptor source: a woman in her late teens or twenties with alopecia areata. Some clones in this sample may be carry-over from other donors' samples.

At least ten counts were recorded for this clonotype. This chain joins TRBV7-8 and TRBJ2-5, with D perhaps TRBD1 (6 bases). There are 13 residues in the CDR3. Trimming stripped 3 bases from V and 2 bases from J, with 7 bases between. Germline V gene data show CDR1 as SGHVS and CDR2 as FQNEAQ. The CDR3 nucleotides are TGTGCCAGCAGCTTTGGGACACAAGAGACCCAGTACTTC. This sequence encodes CASSFGTQETQYF.

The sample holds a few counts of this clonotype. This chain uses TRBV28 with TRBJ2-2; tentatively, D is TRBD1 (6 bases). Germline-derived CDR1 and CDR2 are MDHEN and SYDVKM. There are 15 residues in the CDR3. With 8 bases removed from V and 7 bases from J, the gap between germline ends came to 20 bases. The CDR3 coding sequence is TGTGCCAGCTCCCCCAGGACAGAAGTTATCGGGGAGCTGTTTTTT. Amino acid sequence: CASSPRTEVIGELFF.

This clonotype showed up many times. CDR3 sequence reads: CATPGDTNSPLHF. Here the CDR3 DNA reads TGTGCCACGCCAGGGGACACCAATTCACCCCTCCACTTT. V is TRBV21-1 and J is TRBJ1-6; TRBD1 is the table's D call, not checked against the DNA. TRBV21-1 is a pseudogene segment. The CDR3 is made up of 13 amino acids.

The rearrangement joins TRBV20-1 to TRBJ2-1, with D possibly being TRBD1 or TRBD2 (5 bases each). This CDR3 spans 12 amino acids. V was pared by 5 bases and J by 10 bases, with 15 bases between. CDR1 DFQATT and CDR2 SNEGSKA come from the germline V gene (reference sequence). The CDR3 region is CSAAKWGYEQFF. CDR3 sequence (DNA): TGCAGTGCTGCAAAATGGGGGTACGAGCAGTTCTTC.

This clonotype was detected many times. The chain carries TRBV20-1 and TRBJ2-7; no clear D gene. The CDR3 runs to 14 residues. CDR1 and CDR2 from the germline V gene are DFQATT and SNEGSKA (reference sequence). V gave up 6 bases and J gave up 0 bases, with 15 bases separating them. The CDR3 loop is CSARGSGFSYEQYF. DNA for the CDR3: TGCAGTGCGCGAGGCTCCGGGTTCTCCTACGAGCAGTACTTC.

The CDR3 DNA follows: TGCAGTGCTAGATCAGGGGCAGGTCAGCCCCAGCATTTT. Protein sequence: CSARSGAGQPQHF. This chain joins TRBV20-1 and TRBJ1-5; tentative D call: TRBD1 (6 bases). Germline loops: CDR1 DFQATT, CDR2 SNEGSKA (reference sequence). The CDR3 is 13 residues long. The V end lost 2 bases, the J end lost 6 bases, and 11 bases lay between the germline ends.

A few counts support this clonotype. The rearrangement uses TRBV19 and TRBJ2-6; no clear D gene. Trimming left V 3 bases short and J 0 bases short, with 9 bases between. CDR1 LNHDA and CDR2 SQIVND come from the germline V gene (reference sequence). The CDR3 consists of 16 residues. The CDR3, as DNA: TGTGCCAGTAGTATGCGACGGAGCTCTGGGGCCAACGTCCTGACTTTC. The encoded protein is CASSMRRSSGANVLTF. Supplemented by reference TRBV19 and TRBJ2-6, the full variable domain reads DGGITQSPKYLFRKEGQNVTLSCEQNLNHDAMYWYRQDPGQGLRLIYYSQIVNDFQKGDIAEGYSVSREKKESFPLTVTSAQKNPTAFYLCASSMRRSSGANVLTFGAGSRLTVL.

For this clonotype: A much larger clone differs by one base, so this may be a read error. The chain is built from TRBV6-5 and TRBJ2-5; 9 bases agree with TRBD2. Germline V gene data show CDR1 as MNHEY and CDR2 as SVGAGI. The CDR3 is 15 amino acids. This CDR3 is CASSYSASGEETRYF. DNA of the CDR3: TGTGCCAGCAGTTACTCGGCTAGCGGGGAAGAGACCCGGTACTTC.

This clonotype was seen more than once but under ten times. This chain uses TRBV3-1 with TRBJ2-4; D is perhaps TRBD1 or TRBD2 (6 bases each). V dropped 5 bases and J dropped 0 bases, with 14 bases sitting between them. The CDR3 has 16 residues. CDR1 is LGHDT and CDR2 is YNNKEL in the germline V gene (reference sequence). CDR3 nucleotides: TGTGCCAGCAGCGAGTGGCGGGACACAGCCAAAAACATTCAGTACTTC. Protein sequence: CASSEWRDTAKNIQYF.

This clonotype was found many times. Here the CDR3 reads CASSQATGGGTEAFF. The CDR3 DNA reads as TGCGCCAGCAGCCAAGCGACAGGGGGAGGGACTGAAGCTTTCTTT. The chain uses TRBV4-1 and TRBJ1-1; 9 bases map to TRBD1. The V gene's germline CDR1 is MGHRA and CDR2 YSYEKL. The junction had 5 bases not matched to a gene; V was cut back by 1 base and J by 5 bases. The CDR3 covers 15 residues.

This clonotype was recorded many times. As DNA, the CDR3 is TGCGCCAGCAGCCAAGTTCTTGGCGGAAACACCATATATTTT. It translates to CASSQVLGGNTIYF. The chain uses TRBV4-3 and TRBJ1-3; D uncertain. The CDR3 sequence is 14 residues long. Germline V gives CDR1 LGHNA, CDR2 YSLEER. Trimming shortened V by 1 base and J by 4 bases, and 8 bases separated the two germline ends.

The CDR3 reads CASSIGPTEFEQYF. In DNA form, the CDR3 reads TGTGCCAGTAGTATAGGCCCAACTGAATTCGAGCAGTACTTC. V is TRBV19 and J is TRBJ2-7, with D unresolved. V shed 1 base and J shed 6 bases, with 13 bases lying between them. The CDR3 has 14 residues. Looked up from germline, CDR1 is LNHDA and CDR2 is SQIVND (reference sequence).

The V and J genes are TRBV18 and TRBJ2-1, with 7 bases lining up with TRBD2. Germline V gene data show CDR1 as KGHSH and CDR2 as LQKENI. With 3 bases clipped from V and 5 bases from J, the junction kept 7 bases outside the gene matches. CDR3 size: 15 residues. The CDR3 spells CASSPVLGGDNEQFF. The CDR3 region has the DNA TGTGCCAGCTCACCGGTTTTGGGGGGGGACAATGAGCAGTTCTTC.

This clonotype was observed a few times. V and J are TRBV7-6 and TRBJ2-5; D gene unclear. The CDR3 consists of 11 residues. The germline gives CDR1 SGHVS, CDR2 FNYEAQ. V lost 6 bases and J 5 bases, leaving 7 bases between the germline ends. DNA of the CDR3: TGTGCCAGCAGGGACCTGGAGACCCAGTACTTC. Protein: CASRDLETQYF.

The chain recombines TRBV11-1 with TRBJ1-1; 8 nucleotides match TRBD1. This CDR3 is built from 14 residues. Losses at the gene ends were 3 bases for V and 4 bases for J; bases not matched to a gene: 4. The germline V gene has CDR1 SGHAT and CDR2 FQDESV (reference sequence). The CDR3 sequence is CASSLDRATTEAFF. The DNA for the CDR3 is TGTGCCAGCAGCTTGGACAGGGCCACCACTGAAGCTTTCTTT.